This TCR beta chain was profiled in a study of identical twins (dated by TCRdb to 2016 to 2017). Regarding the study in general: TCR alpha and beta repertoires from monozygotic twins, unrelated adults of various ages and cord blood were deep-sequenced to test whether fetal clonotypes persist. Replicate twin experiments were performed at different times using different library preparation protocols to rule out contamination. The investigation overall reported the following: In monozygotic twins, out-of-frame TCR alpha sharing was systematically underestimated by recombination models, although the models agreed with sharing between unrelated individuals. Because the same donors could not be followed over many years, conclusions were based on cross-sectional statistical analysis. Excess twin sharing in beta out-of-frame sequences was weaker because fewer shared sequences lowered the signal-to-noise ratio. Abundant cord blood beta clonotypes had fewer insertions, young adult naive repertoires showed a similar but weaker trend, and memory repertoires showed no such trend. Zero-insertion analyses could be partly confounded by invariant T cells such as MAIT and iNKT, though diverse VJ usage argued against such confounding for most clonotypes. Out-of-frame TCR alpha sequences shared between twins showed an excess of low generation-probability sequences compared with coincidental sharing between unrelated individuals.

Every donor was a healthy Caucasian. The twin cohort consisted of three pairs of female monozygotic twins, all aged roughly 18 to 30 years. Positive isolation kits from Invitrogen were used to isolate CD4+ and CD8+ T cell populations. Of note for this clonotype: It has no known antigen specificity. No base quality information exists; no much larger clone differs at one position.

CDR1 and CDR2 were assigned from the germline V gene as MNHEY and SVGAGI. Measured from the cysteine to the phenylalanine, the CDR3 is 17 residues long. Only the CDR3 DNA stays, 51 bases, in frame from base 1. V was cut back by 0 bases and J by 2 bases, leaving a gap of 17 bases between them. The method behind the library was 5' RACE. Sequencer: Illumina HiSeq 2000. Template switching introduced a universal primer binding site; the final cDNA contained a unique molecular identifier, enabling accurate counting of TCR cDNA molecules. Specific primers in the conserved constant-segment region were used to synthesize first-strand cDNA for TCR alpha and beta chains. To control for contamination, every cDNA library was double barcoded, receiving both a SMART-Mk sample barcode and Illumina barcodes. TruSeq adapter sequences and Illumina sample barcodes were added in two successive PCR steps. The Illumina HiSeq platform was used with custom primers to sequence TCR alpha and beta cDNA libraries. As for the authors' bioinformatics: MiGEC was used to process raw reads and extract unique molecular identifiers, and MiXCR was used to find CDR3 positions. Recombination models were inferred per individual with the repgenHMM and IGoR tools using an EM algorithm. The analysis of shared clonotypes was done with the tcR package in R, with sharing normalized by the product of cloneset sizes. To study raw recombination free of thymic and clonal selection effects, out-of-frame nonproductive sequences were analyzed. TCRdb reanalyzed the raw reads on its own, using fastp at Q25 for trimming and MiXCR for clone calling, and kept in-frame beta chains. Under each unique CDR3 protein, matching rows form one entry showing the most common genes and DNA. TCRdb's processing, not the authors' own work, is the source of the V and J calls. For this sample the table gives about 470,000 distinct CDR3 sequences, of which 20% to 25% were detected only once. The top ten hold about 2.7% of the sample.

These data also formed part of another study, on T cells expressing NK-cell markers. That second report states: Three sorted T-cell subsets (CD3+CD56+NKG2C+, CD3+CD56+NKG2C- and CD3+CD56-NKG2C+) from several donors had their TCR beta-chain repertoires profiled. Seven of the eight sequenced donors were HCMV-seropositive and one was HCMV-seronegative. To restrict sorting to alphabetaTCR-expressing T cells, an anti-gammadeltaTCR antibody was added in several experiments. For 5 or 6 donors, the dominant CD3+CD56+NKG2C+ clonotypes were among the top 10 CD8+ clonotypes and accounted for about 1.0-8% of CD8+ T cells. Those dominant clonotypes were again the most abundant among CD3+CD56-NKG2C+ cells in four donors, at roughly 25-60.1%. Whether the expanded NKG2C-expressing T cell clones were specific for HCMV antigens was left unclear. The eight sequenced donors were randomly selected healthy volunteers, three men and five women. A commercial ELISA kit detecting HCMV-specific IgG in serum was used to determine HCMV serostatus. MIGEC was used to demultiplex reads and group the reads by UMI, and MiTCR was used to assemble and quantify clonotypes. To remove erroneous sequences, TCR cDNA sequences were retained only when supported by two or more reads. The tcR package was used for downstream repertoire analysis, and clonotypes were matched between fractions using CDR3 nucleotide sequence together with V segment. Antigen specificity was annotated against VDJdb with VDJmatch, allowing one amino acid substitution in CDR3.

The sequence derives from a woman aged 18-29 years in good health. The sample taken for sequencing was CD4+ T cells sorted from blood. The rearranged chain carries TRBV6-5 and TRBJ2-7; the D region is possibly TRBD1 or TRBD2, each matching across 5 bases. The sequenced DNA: TGTGCCAGCAGTTACTCGCATGGGACGACTGGGGCCTACGAGCAGTACTTC. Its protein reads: CASSYSHGTTGAYEQYF.